The 17 T cell receptor beta chains listed next were all sequenced from one sample in a study of blood T cell repertoires in COVID-19 (dated by TCRdb to about 2020). Libraries came from the immunoSEQ multiplex PCR assay. TCRdb re-hosts the immuneACCESS table, in-frame sequences only. Its copies lack some clones; in the studies checked, an unresolved V gene accounts for under half of them, and the cause for the rest is not known. The sample contains about 350,000 clones, roughly nine tenths of them found a single time. The ten biggest clones cover around 4% of the sample. Sequenced input: peripheral blood. The receptors shown here come from an older woman with COVID-19, enrolled during active disease.

The chain couples TRBV18 to TRBJ2-5; 7 bases fit TRBD2. The CDR3 runs 17 residues. CDR1 and CDR2 (germline): KGHSH, LQKENI. The junction had 12 bases not matched to a gene; V was cut back by 3 bases and J by 2 bases. CDR3 protein: CASSPPVGTTSQETQYF. CDR3 bases: TGTGCCAGCTCACCGCCAGTCGGGACTACAAGTCAAGAGACCCAGTACTTC.

Only one count was recorded for this clone. The chain uses TRBV7-2 and TRBJ1-5, with 7 bases identical to TRBD1. The CDR3 length is 15 residues. V trimming: 2 bases; J trimming: 10 bases; junction bases outside the gene matches: 11. Germline CDR1 reads SGHTA; CDR2 reads FQGNSA. The CDR3 coding sequence is TGTGCCAGCAGCTTAACGACAGGGTCCTCAGGACCCCAGCATTTT. Amino acids: CASSLTTGSSGPQHF.

This rearrangement joins TRBV12-3 or TRBV12-4 to TRBJ2-7, with 7 bases that match TRBD1. The CDR3 consists of 13 residues. The V segment lost 6 bases and the J segment 2 bases; nucleotides outside the gene matches: 4. The CDR3 is CASRTQGAYEQYF. The CDR3 bases are TGTGCCAGCAGAACCCAGGGGGCCTACGAGCAGTACTTC.

J is TRBJ2-7 and V is TRBV7-9; 8 nucleotides align to TRBD1. V was pared by 3 bases and J by 5 bases, with 12 bases of the junction left unmatched. The CDR3 extends over 16 amino acids. CDR1 is SEHNR, CDR2 FQNEAQ, per germline (reference sequence). CDR3 region: CASSFNSGGWNNEQYF. Here the CDR3 DNA reads TGTGCCAGCAGCTTTAATTCAGGGGGCTGGAATAACGAGCAGTACTTC.

The table lists this clone with a count of one. This sequence joins TRBV7-8 and TRBJ1-5; 9 bases align to TRBD1. CDR1 is SGHVS and CDR2 is FQNEAQ in the germline V gene. V lost 1 base to trimming and J lost 0 bases; unmatched junction nucleotides: 4. This CDR3 has 17 amino acids. This CDR3 reads CASSLGGTGLSNQPQHF. DNA of the CDR3: TGTGCCAGCAGCTTAGGTGGGACAGGGCTTAGCAATCAGCCCCAGCATTTT. Using reference TRBV7-8 and TRBJ1-5 for the parts outside the CDR3, the full variable domain is GAGVSQSPRYKVAKRGQDVALRCDPISGHVSLFWYQQALGQGPEFLTYFQNEAQLDKSGLPSDRFFAERPEGSVSTLKIQRTQQEDSAVYLCASSLGGTGLSNQPQHFGDGTRLSIL.

The chain combines TRBV25-1 with TRBJ1-1; D possibly corresponds to TRBD1 (5 bases). The CDR3 length is 15 residues. Germline CDR1 reads MGHDK; CDR2 reads SYGVNS. The germline V and J ends were trimmed by 1 base and 1 base, with 10 bases remaining between them. The CDR3 protein is CASSESGRANTEAFF. CDR3 coding DNA: TGTGCCAGCAGTGAATCTGGCAGGGCGAACACTGAAGCTTTCTTT. Supplemented by reference TRBV25-1 and TRBJ1-1, the full variable domain reads EADIYQTPRYLVIGTGKKITLECSQTMGHDKMYWYQQDPGMELHLIHYSYGVNSTEKGDLSSESTVSRIRTEHFPLTLESARPSHTSQYLCASSESGRANTEAFFGQGTRLTVV.

This chain joins TRBV5-1 and TRBJ1-2; D gene ambiguous. V gave up 3 bases and J gave up 7 bases, with 16 bases separating them. There are 14 residues in the CDR3. The germline gives CDR1 SGHRS, CDR2 YFSETQ. As DNA, the CDR3 is TGCGCCAGCAGCTGGATGGTCGGGGAGGGTGGCTACACCTTC. Its protein is CASSWMVGEGGYTF.

This chain uses TRBV5-1 with TRBJ2-7, with 9 positions matching TRBD2. The CDR3 has 15 amino acids. CDR1 is SGHRS, CDR2 YFSETQ, per germline. The trim removed 5 bases at V and 1 base at J, leaving 7 bases unmatched. For the CDR3, the DNA is TGCGCCAGCAGTTTTAGCGGGGGCTTTTCCTACGAGCAGTACTTC. Protein product: CASSFSGGFSYEQYF.

The rearrangement uses TRBV2 and TRBJ2-7; 12 bases fit TRBD2. The germline CDR1 and CDR2 sequences are SNHLY and FYNNEI. The CDR3 has 14 amino acids. Unmatched junction bases numbered 5, after V lost 5 bases and J lost 6 bases. CDR3 sequence reads: CASSRLAGAPEQYF. DNA for the CDR3: TGTGCCAGCAGTCGACTAGCGGGGGCCCCCGAGCAGTACTTC.

Written as DNA, the CDR3 is TGTGCCATCAGTGAGACAGCAACCTACGAGCAGTACTTC. Translating gives CAISETATYEQYF. The rearrangement joins TRBV10-3 to TRBJ2-7; no firm D call. Germline V gene sequence: CDR1 ENHRY, CDR2 SYGVKD. V was clipped by 2 bases and J by 2 bases, with 7 bases between them. The CDR3 has 13 amino acids.

This chain joins TRBV5-1 and TRBJ1-6; 9 bases align to TRBD1. The CDR3 extends over 15 amino acids. Germline CDR1 and CDR2: SGHRS and YFSETQ. The V segment lost 2 bases and the J segment 8 bases; nucleotides outside the gene matches: 5. The CDR3 region is CASSFLQGADSPLHF. CDR3 nucleotide sequence: TGCGCCAGCAGCTTCTTACAGGGGGCGGATTCACCCCTCCACTTT.

The chain is built from TRBV7-9 and TRBJ1-1; tentative D call: TRBD1 (5 bases). CDR1 is SEHNR, CDR2 FQNEAQ, per germline (reference sequence). CDR3 length: 14 residues. The germline V and J ends were trimmed by 1 base and 4 bases, with 10 bases remaining between them. This CDR3 is CASSLVGAVTEAFF. CDR3 nucleotides: TGTGCCAGCAGCTTAGTAGGGGCCGTCACTGAAGCTTTCTTT.

This chain connects TRBV18 to TRBJ1-5; D is undetermined. This CDR3 comprises 14 residues. Trimming removed 2 bases at V and 5 bases at J, with 10 bases between. CDR1 is KGHSH, CDR2 LQKENI, per germline. In nucleotides, the CDR3 is TGTGCCAGCTCACCATCGGGGAGGGATCAGCCCCAGCATTTT. Translation gives CASSPSGRDQPQHF.

The chain uses TRBV5-6 and TRBJ1-2; the D gene is possibly TRBD1 (5 bases). The CDR3 runs 17 residues. Germline CDR1 and CDR2: SGHDT and YYEEEE. V was trimmed by 4 bases and J by 0 bases, leaving 19 bases between them. The CDR3 DNA follows: TGTGCCAGCAGCCCCCCCGTAGGAACAGGAGCTAACTATGGCTACACCTTC. Its protein product is CASSPPVGTGANYGYTF. The whole variable domain, remainder taken from reference TRBV5-6 and TRBJ1-2, is DAGVTQSPTHLIKTRGQQVTLRCSPKSGHDTVSWYQQALGQGPQFIFQYYEEEERQRGNFPDRFSGHQFPNYSSELNVNALLLGDSALYLCASSPPVGTGANYGYTFGSGTRLTVV.

This chain connects TRBV19 to TRBJ1-4; D gene ambiguous. Germline loops: CDR1 LNHDA, CDR2 SQIVND (reference sequence). This CDR3 comprises 16 residues. V lost 7 bases and J lost 6, with 21 bases in between. CDR3 residues: CASKPPPGSPYEKLFF. The CDR3 DNA reads as TGTGCCAGTAAACCCCCTCCAGGCTCACCTTATGAAAAACTGTTTTTT. Full variable domain (rest looked up from reference TRBV19 and TRBJ1-4): DGGITQSPKYLFRKEGQNVTLSCEQNLNHDAMYWYRQDPGQGLRLIYYSQIVNDFQKGDIAEGYSVSREKKESFPLTVTSAQKNPTAFYLCASKPPPGSPYEKLFFGSGTQLSVL.

This clone was counted between two and nine times. The rearrangement joins TRBV19 to TRBJ1-2; 10 nucleotides align to TRBD1. CDR3 length: 14 residues. From germline, CDR1 is LNHDA and CDR2 SQIVND (reference sequence). V lost 9 bases, J lost 3 bases, and 7 bases stayed unmatched. CDR3 bases: TGTGCCAGCCGAGACAGGGGGCGCGACTATGGCTACACCTTC. As protein: CASRDRGRDYGYTF.

This sequence joins TRBV6-5 and TRBJ1-2; D is undetermined. The V end was cut by 2 bases, the J end by 7 bases, with 11 bases between. The germline V gene encodes CDR1 MNHEY and CDR2 SVGAGI. The CDR3 loop spans 13 amino acids. The CDR3 nucleotides read TGTGCCAGCAGTTACCTGAACGGAGTTGGCTACACCTTC. It encodes CASSYLNGVGYTF.